The 5 T cell receptor beta chains reported below all come from one sample, sequenced in a study of Ad26.COV2.S vaccination and SARS-CoV-2 variants. Treatment indicated: approximately 18 received Ad26.COV2.S at low or high dose, single or two shots; several received placebo; per-sample allocation not given. Samples analyzed were those drawn on day 63 after the first vaccine or placebo injection. Clones were read by immunoSEQ multiplex PCR, and TCRdb kept only the in-frame ones, dropping some. The table has some 270,000 clones, roughly 87% seen once; the top ten hold roughly 3%. The sample consisted of peripheral blood, taken in a trial of Ad26.COV2.S vaccine versus placebo. The origin of the receptors is a person aged 18-65 years who received the Ad26.COV2.S COVID-19 vaccine or a placebo.

This chain connects TRBV20-1 to TRBJ1-1; D is unresolved. This CDR3 contains 17 residues. Trimming removed 3 bases from V and 4 bases from J, with 24 bases in between. Germline assignment: CDR1 DFQATT and CDR2 SNEGSKA (reference sequence). CDR3 amino acids: CSASLRSGRLIGTEAFF. DNA for the CDR3: TGCAGTGCTAGTCTAAGGAGTGGACGGCTTATCGGCACTGAAGCTTTCTTT.

This chain connects TRBV5-4 to TRBJ2-2; D gene ambiguous. V gave up 3 bases and J gave up 0 bases, with 9 bases separating them. The CDR3 runs 15 residues. Germline assignment: CDR1 SGHNT and CDR2 YYREEE (reference sequence). The CDR3 spells CASSSGLTNTGELFF. The CDR3 DNA reads TGTGCCAGCAGCTCGGGTCTTACGAACACCGGGGAGCTGTTTTTT.

The chain is built from TRBV9 and TRBJ1-1; D remains unclear. CDR3 length equals 15 residues. Germline CDR1 SGDLS, CDR2 YYNGEE. V lost 3 bases, J lost 2 bases, and 14 bases lay in between. The CDR3 nucleotides are TGTGCCAGCAGCGCCGATCGGACGGCCAACACTGAAGCTTTCTTT. It yields the protein CASSADRTANTEAFF.

The chain uses TRBV6-2 or TRBV6-3 and TRBJ2-2; TRBD2 matches 11 bases. This CDR3 comprises 16 residues. The V segment lost 4 bases and the J segment 4 bases; nucleotides outside the gene matches: 5. Germline V gene data show CDR1 as MNHEY and CDR2 as SVGEGT. The CDR3 spells CASSSGLAGGTGELFF. In DNA, the CDR3 is TGTGCCAGCAGTTCCGGACTAGCGGGTGGCACCGGGGAGCTGTTTTTT.

The chain joins TRBV4-3 to TRBJ1-1; D call uncertain. The length of the CDR3 is 14 residues. V lost 1 base and J 5 bases, leaving 11 bases between the germline ends. Germline V gives CDR1 LGHNA, CDR2 YSLEER. CDR3: CASSQADRLTEAFF. CDR3 sequence (DNA): TGCGCCAGCAGCCAAGCGGACCGCCTAACTGAAGCTTTCTTT.